A selection of T cell receptor beta chains follows, all from one sample in a study of control samples from healthy donors and cancer patients. Using immunoSEQ multiplex PCR, the repertoire was profiled, and TCRdb retains in-frame clones only, with some absent. The repertoire holds 170,000 or so clones, with nearly 90% as singletons. What was sequenced was blood. Receptors originate from a woman aged 50 to 60 in good health. Both conserved end residues are part of each CDR3. A D gene is named only where the DNA matches it firmly. Some rows mark clone size as missing; the rest say once, few, many or name a class of expanded clone.

v_gene: TRBV18; abundance: NA; j_gene: TRBJ1-1; d_gene: NA; CDR3nt: TGCAACACTCGGGAGACGGGAAACACTGAAGCTTTCTTT; CDR3aa: CNTRETGNTEAFF
v_gene: TRBV4-1; abundance: NA; j_gene: TRBJ1-5; d_gene: NA; CDR3nt: TGCGCCAGCAGCCAAGTTACGGGAAATCAGCCCCAGCATTTT; CDR3aa: CASSQVTGNQPQHF
v_gene: TRBV30; abundance: NA; j_gene: TRBJ1-2; d_gene: NA; CDR3nt: TGTGCCTGGAGCGGGGAGGCTTATGGCTACACCTTC; CDR3aa: CAWSGEAYGYTF
v_gene: TRBV29-1; abundance: NA; j_gene: TRBJ1-1; d_gene: NA; CDR3nt: TGCAGCGGAGATAGCGGCGGTTCAGGAGCTTTCTTT; CDR3aa: CSGDSGGSGAFF
v_gene: TRBV30; abundance: NA; j_gene: TRBJ1-1; d_gene: NA; CDR3nt: TGTGCCTGGAGGTTCTTTACGGGGACTGAAGCTTTCTTT; CDR3aa: CAWRFFTGTEAFF
v_gene: TRBV9; abundance: NA; j_gene: TRBJ2-3; d_gene: NA; CDR3nt: TGTGCCAGCAGCCCCGAGGAAACGCAGTATTTT; CDR3aa: CASSPEETQYF
v_gene: TRBV30; abundance: NA; j_gene: TRBJ1-3; d_gene: NA; CDR3nt: TGTGCCTGGAGTGTACGGCAGGGGATCGGAAACACCATATATTTT; CDR3aa: CAWSVRQGIGNTIYF
v_gene: TRBV5-8; abundance: NA; j_gene: TRBJ1-2; d_gene: TRBD1; CDR3nt: TGTGCCAGCAGCTTCCCCCAGGGGGCGAATGGCTACACCTTC; CDR3aa: CASSFPQGANGYTF
v_gene: TRBV5-5; abundance: NA; j_gene: TRBJ2-5; d_gene: NA; CDR3nt: TGTGCCAGCAGCCCTAGGAGGGGGACCGCCCAAGAGACCCAGTACTTC; CDR3aa: CASSPRRGTAQETQYF
v_gene: TRBV24-1; abundance: NA; j_gene: TRBJ2-5; d_gene: NA; CDR3nt: TGTGCCACCAGTGATCTCGGCCAAGAGACCCAGTACTTC; CDR3aa: CATSDLGQETQYF
v_gene: TRBV18; abundance: NA; j_gene: TRBJ1-1; d_gene: NA; CDR3nt: TGTGCCAGCTCACCGGGGGGAAACACTGAAGCTTTCTTT; CDR3aa: CASSPGGNTEAFF
v_gene: TRBV30; abundance: NA; j_gene: TRBJ1-6; d_gene: TRBD1; CDR3nt: TGTGCCTGGAGGTTCCGGACAGGGACTTATTCACCCCTCCACTTT; CDR3aa: CAWRFRTGTYSPLHF
v_gene: TRBV4-1; abundance: few; j_gene: TRBJ1-1; d_gene: TRBD1; CDR3nt: TGCGCCAGCAGCCGTGTAGTTGCAGGGGGCACTGAAGCTTTCTTT; CDR3aa: CASSRVVAGGTEAFF
v_gene: TRBV7-9; abundance: medium-sized; j_gene: TRBJ1-6; d_gene: TRBD1; CDR3nt: TGTGCCAGCAGCGCAACAGGGGAACCACCCCTCCACTTT; CDR3aa: CASSATGEPPLHF
v_gene: TRBV6-5; abundance: NA; j_gene: TRBJ1-5; d_gene: NA; CDR3nt: TGTGCCAGCAATCCCCTGGGGGCGAGCAATCAGCCCCAGCATTTT; CDR3aa: CASNPLGASNQPQHF
v_gene: TRBV29-1; abundance: NA; j_gene: TRBJ1-3; d_gene: NA; CDR3nt: TGCAGCGTTGGTCTTCTTTCTGGAAACACCATATATTTT; CDR3aa: CSVGLLSGNTIYF
v_gene: TRBV2; abundance: NA; j_gene: TRBJ2-5; d_gene: NA; CDR3nt: TGTGCCAGCAAGGCGGACCAAGAGACCCAGTACTTC; CDR3aa: CASKADQETQYF
v_gene: TRBV5-8; abundance: NA; j_gene: TRBJ1-3; d_gene: TRBD1; CDR3nt: TGTGCCAGCAGATCGACAGGGTGGGGAAACACCATATATTTT; CDR3aa: CASRSTGWGNTIYF
v_gene: TRBV19; abundance: once; j_gene: TRBJ2-2; d_gene: NA; CDR3nt: TGTGCCAGTAGTATCGCGGGATCAGCGAACACCGGGGAGCTGTTTTTT; CDR3aa: CASSIAGSANTGELFF
v_gene: TRBV2; abundance: NA; j_gene: TRBJ1-1; d_gene: TRBD1; CDR3nt: TGTGCCAGCACAGGGGGCACTGAAGCTTTCTTT; CDR3aa: CASTGGTEAFF
v_gene: TRBV5-4; abundance: NA; j_gene: TRBJ2-2; d_gene: TRBD1; CDR3nt: TGTGCCAGCAGCTCCTACGGACAGGGGACCGGGGAGCTGTTTTTT; CDR3aa: CASSSYGQGTGELFF
v_gene: TRBV2; abundance: NA; j_gene: TRBJ2-2; d_gene: NA; CDR3nt: TGTGCCAGCAGTGTTTTGATAGGCACCGGGGAGCTGTTTTTT; CDR3aa: CASSVLIGTGELFF
v_gene: TRBV6-5; abundance: NA; j_gene: TRBJ2-7; d_gene: TRBD2; CDR3nt: TGTGCCAGCAGGACTAGCGCTACTTACGAGCAGTACTTC; CDR3aa: CASRTSATYEQYF
v_gene: TRBV19; abundance: NA; j_gene: TRBJ2-1; d_gene: NA; CDR3nt: TGTGCCAGTAGTGCCCGGGTAGCGAACTACAATGAGCAGTTCTTC; CDR3aa: CASSARVANYNEQFF
v_gene: TRBV15; abundance: NA; j_gene: TRBJ1-2; d_gene: NA; CDR3nt: TGTGCCACCAGCAGAGATCTACCCGGCGAGATGGGGTACACCTTC; CDR3aa: CATSRDLPGEMGYTF
v_gene: TRBV28; abundance: NA; j_gene: TRBJ2-7; d_gene: TRBD1; CDR3nt: TGTGCCAGCAGTCGACCTCTGACAGGGACAGTGTTCTACGAGCAGTACTTC; CDR3aa: CASSRPLTGTVFYEQYF
v_gene: TRBV2; abundance: NA; j_gene: TRBJ2-6; d_gene: NA; CDR3nt: TGTGCCAGCAGTGATGGCCCTGGGGCCAACGTCCTGACTTTC; CDR3aa: CASSDGPGANVLTF
v_gene: TRBV5-1; abundance: NA; j_gene: TRBJ2-7; d_gene: NA; CDR3nt: TGCGCCAGCAGCTTGGCCGAGGGGGTCCAGTACGAGCAGTACTTC; CDR3aa: CASSLAEGVQYEQYF
v_gene: TRBV9; abundance: NA; j_gene: TRBJ1-2; d_gene: NA; CDR3nt: TGTGCCAGCACCCTAGACAGCGGACAGCACTATGGCTACACCTTC; CDR3aa: CASTLDSGQHYGYTF
v_gene: TRBV6-2/TRBV6-3; abundance: NA; j_gene: TRBJ1-2; d_gene: NA; CDR3nt: TGTGCCAGCAGTTATGGCGGTAACTATGGCTACACCTTC; CDR3aa: CASSYGGNYGYTF
v_gene: TRBV12-5; abundance: NA; j_gene: TRBJ2-3; d_gene: TRBD2; CDR3nt: TGTGCTAGTGGGGGGGTACTAGCGGACACAGATACGCAGTATTTT; CDR3aa: CASGGVLADTDTQYF